The subject of this entry is one T cell receptor (beta chain). Specified time point: peripheral blood 6 weeks after treatment start. It was locally advanced or metastatic urothelial carcinoma that patients had. Germline-derived CDR1 and CDR2 are LGHNA and YSLEER. After removal of 3 bases from V and 1 base from J, the junction contained 1 base not matched to a gene. The CDR3 covers 15 residues. The data derive from a study of PD-L1 blockade in urothelial cancer. About the research overall: Enrolled patients had been treated previously with 0 to 3 chemotherapy regimens.

Sequencing was performed with immunoSEQ multiplex PCR; in TCRdb, only in-frame clones are kept and a portion is missing. The sample lists about 110,000 clones, about 91% occurring once. This specimen consisted of PBMCs, obtained around atezolizumab (anti-PD-L1) treatment. The clonotype comes from a man between 60 and 75 years old with urothelial cancer. V and J are TRBV4-3 and TRBJ1-5, with 9 bases matching TRBD1. The CDR3 DNA is TGCGCCAGCAGCCAGGGGACAGGGAGCAATCAGCCCCAGCATTTT. Translated, it gives CASSQGTGSNQPQHF.